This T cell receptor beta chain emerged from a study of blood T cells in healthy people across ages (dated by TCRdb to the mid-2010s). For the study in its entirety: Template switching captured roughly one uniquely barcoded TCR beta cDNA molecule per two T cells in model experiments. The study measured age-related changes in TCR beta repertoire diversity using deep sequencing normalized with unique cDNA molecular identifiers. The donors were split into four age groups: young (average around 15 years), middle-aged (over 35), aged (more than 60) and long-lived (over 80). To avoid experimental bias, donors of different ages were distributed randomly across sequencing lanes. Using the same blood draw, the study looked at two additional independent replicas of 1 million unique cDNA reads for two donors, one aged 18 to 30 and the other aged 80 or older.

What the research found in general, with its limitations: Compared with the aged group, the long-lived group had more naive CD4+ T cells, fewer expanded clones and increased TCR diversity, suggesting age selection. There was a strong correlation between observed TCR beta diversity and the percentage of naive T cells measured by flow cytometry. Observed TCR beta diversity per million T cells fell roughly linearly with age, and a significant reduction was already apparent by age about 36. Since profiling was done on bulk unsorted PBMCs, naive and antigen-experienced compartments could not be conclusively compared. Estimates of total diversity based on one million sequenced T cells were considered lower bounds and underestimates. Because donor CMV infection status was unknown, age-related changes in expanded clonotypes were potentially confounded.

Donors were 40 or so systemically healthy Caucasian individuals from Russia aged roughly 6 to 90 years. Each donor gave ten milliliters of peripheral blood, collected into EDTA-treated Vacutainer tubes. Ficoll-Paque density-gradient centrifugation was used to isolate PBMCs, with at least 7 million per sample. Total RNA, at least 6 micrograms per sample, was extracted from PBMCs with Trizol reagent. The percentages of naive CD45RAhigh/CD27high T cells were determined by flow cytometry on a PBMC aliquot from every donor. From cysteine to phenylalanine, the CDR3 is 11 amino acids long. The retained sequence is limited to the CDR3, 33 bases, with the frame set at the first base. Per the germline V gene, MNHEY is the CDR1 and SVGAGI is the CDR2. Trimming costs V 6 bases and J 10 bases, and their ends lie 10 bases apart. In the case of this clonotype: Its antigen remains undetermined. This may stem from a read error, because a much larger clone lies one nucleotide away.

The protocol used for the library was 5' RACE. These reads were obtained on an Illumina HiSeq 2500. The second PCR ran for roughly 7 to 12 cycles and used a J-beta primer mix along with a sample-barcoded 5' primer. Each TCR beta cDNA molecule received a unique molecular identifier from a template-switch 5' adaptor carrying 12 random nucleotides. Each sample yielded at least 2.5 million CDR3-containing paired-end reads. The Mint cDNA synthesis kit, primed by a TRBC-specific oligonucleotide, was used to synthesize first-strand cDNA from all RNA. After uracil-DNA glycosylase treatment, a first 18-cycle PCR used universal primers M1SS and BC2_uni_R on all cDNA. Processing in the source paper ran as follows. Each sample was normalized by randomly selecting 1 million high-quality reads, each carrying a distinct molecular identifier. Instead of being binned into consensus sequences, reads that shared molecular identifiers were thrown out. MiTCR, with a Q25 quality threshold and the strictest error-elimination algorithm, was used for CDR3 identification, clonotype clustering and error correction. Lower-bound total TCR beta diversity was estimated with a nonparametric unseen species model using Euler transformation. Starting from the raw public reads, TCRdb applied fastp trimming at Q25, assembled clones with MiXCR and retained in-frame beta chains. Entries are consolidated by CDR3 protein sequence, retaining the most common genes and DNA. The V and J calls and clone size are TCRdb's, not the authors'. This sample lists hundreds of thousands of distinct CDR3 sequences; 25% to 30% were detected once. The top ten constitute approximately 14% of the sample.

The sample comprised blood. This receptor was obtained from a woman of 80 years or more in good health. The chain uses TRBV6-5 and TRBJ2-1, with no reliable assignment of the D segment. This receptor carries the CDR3 CASRKLSEQFF. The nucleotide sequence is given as TGTGCCAGCAGAAAACTCTCCGAGCAGTTCTTC.